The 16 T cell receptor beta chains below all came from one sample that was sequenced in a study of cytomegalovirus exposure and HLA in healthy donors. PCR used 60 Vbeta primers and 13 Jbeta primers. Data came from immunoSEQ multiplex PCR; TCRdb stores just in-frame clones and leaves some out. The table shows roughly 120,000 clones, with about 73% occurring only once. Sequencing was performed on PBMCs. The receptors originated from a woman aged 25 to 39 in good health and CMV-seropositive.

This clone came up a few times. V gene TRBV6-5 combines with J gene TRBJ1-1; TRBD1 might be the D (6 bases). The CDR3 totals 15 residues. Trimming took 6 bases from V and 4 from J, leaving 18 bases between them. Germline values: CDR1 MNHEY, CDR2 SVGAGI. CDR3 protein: CASRDSLGLGTEAFF. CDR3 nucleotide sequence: TGTGCCAGCAGGGACAGCCTTGGGTTAGGCACTGAAGCTTTCTTT.

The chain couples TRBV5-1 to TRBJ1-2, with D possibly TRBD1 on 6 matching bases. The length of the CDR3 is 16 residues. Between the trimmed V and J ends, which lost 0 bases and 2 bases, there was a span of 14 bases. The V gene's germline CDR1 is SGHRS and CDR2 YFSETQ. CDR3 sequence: CASSLEQGWRNYGYTF. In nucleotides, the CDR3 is TGCGCCAGCAGCTTGGAACAGGGATGGAGAAACTATGGCTACACCTTC.

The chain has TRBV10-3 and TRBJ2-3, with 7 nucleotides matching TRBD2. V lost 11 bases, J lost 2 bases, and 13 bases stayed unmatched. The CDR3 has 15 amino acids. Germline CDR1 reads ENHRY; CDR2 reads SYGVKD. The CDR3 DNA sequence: TGTGCCTCCCGGGGGTTGGCGGGGGTCACAGATACGCAGTATTTT. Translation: CASRGLAGVTDTQYF.

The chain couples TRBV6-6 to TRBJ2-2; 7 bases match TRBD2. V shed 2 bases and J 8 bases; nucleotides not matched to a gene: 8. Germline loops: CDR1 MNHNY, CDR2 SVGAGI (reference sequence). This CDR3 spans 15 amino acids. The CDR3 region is CASSYMGGLGGELFF. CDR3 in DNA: TGTGCCAGCAGTTACATGGGGGGGTTGGGAGGGGAGCTGTTTTTT.

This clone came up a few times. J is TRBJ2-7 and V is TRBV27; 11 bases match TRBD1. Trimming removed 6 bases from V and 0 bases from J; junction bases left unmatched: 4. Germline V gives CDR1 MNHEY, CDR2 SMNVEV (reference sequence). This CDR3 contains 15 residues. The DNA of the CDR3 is TGTGCCAGCAGCTCCGGGACAGGGGGCTCCTACGAGCAGTACTTC. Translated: CASSSGTGGSYEQYF.

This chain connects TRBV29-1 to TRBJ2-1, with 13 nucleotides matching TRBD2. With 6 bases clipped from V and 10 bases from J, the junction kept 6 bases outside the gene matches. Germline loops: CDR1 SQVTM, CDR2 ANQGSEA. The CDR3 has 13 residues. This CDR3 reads CSVTSGGVDEQFF. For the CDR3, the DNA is TGCAGCGTAACTAGCGGGGGGGTAGACGAGCAGTTCTTC.

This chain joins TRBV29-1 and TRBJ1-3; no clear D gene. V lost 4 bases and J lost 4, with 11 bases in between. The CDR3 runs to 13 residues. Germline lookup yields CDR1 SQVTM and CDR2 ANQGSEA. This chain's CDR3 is CSVAWAGGNTIYF. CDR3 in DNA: TGCAGCGTTGCCTGGGCAGGAGGAAACACCATATATTTT.

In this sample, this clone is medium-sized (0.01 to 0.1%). CDR3 in amino acids: CASRPQGTYEQYF. In DNA form, the CDR3 reads TGTGCCAGCCGCCCTCAGGGGACCTACGAGCAGTACTTC. The rearrangement links TRBV5-6 to TRBJ2-7; D possibly corresponds to TRBD1 (6 bases). Germline CDR1 reads SGHDT; CDR2 reads YYEEEE. The CDR3 spans 13 residues. V was trimmed by 7 bases and J by 2 bases, leaving 13 bases between them.

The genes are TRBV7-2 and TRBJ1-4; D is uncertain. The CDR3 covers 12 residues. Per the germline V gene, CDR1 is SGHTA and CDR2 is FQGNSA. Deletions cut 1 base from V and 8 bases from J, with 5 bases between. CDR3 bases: TGTGCCAGCAGCTTAGTCGGGGAAAAACTGTTTTTT. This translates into CASSLVGEKLFF.

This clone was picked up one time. This CDR3 reads CASGLDHSEQYF. The CDR3, as DNA: TGTGCTAGTGGTTTGGACCACTCCGAGCAGTACTTC. The chain uses TRBV12-5 and TRBJ2-7; D gene ambiguous. Germline CDR1 reads LGHNT; CDR2 reads FRNRAP. This CDR3 contains 12 residues. V lost 1 base and J lost 6, with 7 bases in between.

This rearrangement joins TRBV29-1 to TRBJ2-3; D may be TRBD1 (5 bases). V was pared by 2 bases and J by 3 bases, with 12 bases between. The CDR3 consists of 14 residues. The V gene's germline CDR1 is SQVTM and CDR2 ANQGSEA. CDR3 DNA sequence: TGCAGCGTTGAAAGGGGCTCAGGGACAGATACGCAGTATTTT. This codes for CSVERGSGTDTQYF.

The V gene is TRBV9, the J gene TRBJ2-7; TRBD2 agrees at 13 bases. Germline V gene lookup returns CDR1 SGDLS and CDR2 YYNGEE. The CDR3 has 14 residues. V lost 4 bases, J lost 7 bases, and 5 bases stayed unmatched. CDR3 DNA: TGTGCCAGCAGCCCTCGGACTAGCGGGGGAGAGCAGTACTTC. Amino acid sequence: CASSPRTSGGEQYF.

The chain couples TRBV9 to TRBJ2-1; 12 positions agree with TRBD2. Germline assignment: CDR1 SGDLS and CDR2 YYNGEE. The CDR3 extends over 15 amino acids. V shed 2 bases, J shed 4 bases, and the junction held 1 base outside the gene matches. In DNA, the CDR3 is TGTGCCAGCAGCGTTCTAGCGGGGGGGTACAATGAGCAGTTCTTC. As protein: CASSVLAGGYNEQFF.

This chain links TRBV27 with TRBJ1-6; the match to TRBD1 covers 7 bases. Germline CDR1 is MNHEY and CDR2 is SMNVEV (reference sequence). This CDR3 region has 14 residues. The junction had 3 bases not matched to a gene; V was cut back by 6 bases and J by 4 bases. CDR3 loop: CASREQGYNSPLHF. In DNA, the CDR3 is TGTGCCAGCAGAGAACAGGGGTATAATTCACCCCTCCACTTT.

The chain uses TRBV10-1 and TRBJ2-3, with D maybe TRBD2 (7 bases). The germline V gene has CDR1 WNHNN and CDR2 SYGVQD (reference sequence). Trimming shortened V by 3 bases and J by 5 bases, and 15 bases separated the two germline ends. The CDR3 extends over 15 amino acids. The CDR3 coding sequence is TGCGCCAGCAGTGAAAGTGCGGGGGCCAGAGATACGCAGTATTTT. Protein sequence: CASSESAGARDTQYF.

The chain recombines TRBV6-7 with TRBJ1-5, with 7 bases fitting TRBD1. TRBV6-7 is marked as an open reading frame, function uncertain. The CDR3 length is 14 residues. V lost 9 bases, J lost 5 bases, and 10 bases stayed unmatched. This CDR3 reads CARSPQGDYQPQHF. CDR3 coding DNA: TGTGCCAGGAGCCCTCAGGGGGACTATCAGCCCCAGCATTTT.